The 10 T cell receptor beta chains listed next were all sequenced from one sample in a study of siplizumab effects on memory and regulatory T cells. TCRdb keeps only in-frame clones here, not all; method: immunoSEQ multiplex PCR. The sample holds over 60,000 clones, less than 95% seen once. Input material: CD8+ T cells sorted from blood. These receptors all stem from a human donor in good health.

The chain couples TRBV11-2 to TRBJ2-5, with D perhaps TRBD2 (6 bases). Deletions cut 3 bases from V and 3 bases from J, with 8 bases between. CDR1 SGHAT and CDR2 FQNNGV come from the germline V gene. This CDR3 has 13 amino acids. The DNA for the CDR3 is TGTGCCAGCAGCTTTTGGGGGGAAGAGACCCAGTACTTC. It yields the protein CASSFWGEETQYF.

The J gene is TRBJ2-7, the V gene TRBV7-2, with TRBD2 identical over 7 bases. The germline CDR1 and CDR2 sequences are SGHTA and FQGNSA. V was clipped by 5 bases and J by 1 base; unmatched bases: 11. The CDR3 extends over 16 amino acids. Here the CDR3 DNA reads TGTGCCAGCAGCCCCGTACTAGCGTTTGGTTCCTACGAGCAGTACTTC. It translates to CASSPVLAFGSYEQYF. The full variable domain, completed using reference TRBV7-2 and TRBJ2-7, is GAGVSQSPSNKVTEKGKDVELRCDPISGHTALYWYRQSLGQGLEFLIYFQGNSAPDKSGLPSDRFSAERTGGSVSTLTIQRTQQEDSAVYLCASSPVLAFGSYEQYFGPGTRLTVT.

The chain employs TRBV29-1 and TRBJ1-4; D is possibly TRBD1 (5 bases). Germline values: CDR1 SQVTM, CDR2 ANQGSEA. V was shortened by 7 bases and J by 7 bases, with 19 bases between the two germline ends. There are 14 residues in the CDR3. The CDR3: CSAEGQGTVEKLFF. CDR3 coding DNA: TGCAGCGCCGAGGGGCAGGGTACGGTTGAAAAACTGTTTTTT.

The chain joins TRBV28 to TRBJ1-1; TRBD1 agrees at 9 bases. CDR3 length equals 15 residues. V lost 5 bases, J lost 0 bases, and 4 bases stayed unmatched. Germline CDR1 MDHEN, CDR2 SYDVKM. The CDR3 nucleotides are TGTGCCAGCAGTCCGGGACAGGGACTGAACACTGAAGCTTTCTTT. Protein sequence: CASSPGQGLNTEAFF.

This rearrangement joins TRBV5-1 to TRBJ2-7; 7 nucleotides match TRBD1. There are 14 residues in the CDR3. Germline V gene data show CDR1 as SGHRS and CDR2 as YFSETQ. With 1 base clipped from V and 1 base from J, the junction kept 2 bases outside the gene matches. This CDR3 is CASSLTGASYEQYF. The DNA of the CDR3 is TGCGCCAGCAGCTTGACAGGGGCGTCCTACGAGCAGTACTTC.

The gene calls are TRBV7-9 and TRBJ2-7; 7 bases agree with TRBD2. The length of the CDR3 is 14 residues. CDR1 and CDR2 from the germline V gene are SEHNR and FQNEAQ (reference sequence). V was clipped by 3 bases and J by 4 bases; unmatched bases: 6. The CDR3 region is CASSFPGRGYEQYF. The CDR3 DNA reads TGTGCCAGCAGCTTCCCGGGGAGGGGTTACGAGCAGTACTTC.

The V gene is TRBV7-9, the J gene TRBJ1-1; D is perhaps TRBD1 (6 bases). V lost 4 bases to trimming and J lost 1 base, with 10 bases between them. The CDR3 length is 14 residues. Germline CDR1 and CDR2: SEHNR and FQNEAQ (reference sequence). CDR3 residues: CASSSQGTNTEAFF. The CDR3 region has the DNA TGTGCCAGCAGCTCACAGGGTACGAACACTGAAGCTTTCTTT.

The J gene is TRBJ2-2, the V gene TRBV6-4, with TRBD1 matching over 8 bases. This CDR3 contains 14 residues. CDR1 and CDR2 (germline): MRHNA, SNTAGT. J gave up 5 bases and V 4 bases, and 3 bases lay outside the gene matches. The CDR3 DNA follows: TGTGCCAGCAGTGTCGGACAGGGAACCGGGGAGCTGTTTTTT. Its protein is CASSVGQGTGELFF.

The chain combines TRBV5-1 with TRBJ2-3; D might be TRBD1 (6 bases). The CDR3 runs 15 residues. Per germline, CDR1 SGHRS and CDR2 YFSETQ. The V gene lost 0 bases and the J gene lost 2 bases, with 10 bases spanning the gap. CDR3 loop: CASSLAGTYTDTQYF. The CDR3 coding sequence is TGCGCCAGCAGCTTGGCCGGGACATACACAGATACGCAGTATTTT.

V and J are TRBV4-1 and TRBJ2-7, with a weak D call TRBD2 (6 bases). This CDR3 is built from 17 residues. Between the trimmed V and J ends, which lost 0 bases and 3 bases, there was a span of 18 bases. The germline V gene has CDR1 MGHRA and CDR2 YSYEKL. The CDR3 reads CASSQESWELARYEQYF. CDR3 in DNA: TGCGCCAGCAGCCAAGAATCTTGGGAACTAGCACGCTACGAGCAGTACTTC.